Below, 7 T cell receptor beta chains from the same sample are listed, as sequenced in a study of CD8+ T cells in alopecia areata. RNA, once extracted, was reverse transcribed into cDNA for use as the sequencing template. Some clones are missing from TCRdb's copy, which holds only in-frame ones; the method was immunoSEQ multiplex PCR. The sample carries about 150,000 clones, less than 65% recorded once. Source material: CD8+ T cells sorted from blood. These receptors all come from a human donor in good health.

V gene TRBV7-8 combines with J gene TRBJ1-5; D remains unclear. Germline assignment: CDR1 SGHVS and CDR2 FQNEAQ. The CDR3 is 16 residues long. Trimming shortened V by 0 bases and J by 1 base, and 10 bases separated the two germline ends. The CDR3, as DNA: TGTGCCAGCAGCTTAGCGGTGGTGGAAAGCAATCAGCCCCAGCATTTT. Encoded protein: CASSLAVVESNQPQHF.

The chain links TRBV27 to TRBJ1-1, with a tentative D call TRBD1 (6 bases). CDR1 MNHEY and CDR2 SMNVEV come from the germline V gene (reference sequence). This CDR3 region has 15 residues. Trimming removed 2 bases at V and 4 bases at J, with 14 bases between. Here the CDR3 DNA reads TGTGCCAGCAGTTTAGCAATTCCCAGGGGCACTGAAGCTTTCTTT. It translates to CASSLAIPRGTEAFF.

The rearrangement links TRBV28 to TRBJ2-7; 7 nucleotides match TRBD1. The CDR3 length is 13 residues. V shed 10 bases and J 5 bases; nucleotides not matched to a gene: 11. Germline V lookup: CDR1 MDHEN, CDR2 SYDVKM. The CDR3: CAIQQGTGHEQYF. The CDR3 DNA reads as TGTGCCATCCAACAGGGGACCGGTCACGAGCAGTACTTC.

This clone was picked up a small number of times. The chain is built from TRBV4-1 and TRBJ2-7; D remains unclear. The CDR3 spans 14 residues. Trimming left V 1 base short and J 3 bases short, with 10 bases between. Germline V gives CDR1 MGHRA, CDR2 YSYEKL. In DNA form, the CDR3 reads TGCGCCAGCAGCCAAGTCAGTACCGACTACGAGCAGTACTTC. Translating gives CASSQVSTDYEQYF.

As concerns this clone: Sequence at one end of the junction differs from germline and may be a read error. V and J are TRBV15 and TRBJ2-7, with D possibly called TRBD1 or TRBD2 (7 bases each). From germline, CDR1 is LNHNV and CDR2 YYDKDF (reference sequence). The CDR3 is made up of 18 amino acids. This CDR3 reads CATSRDSRGSGDSNEQYF. CDR3 nucleotide sequence: TGTGCCACCAGCAGAGATTCCAGGGGGAGCGGGGACTCCAACGAGCAGTACTTC. Combining the CDR3 with reference TRBV15 and TRBJ2-7 gives the whole variable domain DAMVIQNPRYQVTQFGKPVTLSCSQTLNHNVMYWYQQKSSQAPKLLFHYYDKDFNNEADTPDNFQSRRPNTSFCFLDIRSPGLGDTAMYLCATSRDSRGSGDSNEQYFGPGTRLTVT.

The chain uses TRBV6-5 and TRBJ2-7; 10 nucleotides agree with TRBD1. V lost 8 bases to trimming and J lost 5 bases; unmatched junction nucleotides: 6. There are 13 residues in the CDR3. From germline, CDR1 is MNHEY and CDR2 SVGAGI. The CDR3 DNA follows: TGTGCCAGCTCTAAGGGACAGGGGAACGAGCAGTACTTC. Its translation: CASSKGQGNEQYF.

This clone was observed a handful of times. This chain links TRBV7-9 with TRBJ1-1; TRBD1 might be the D (5 bases). The CDR3 contains 14 residues. CDR1 is SEHNR and CDR2 is FQNEAQ in the germline V gene (reference sequence). Trimming left V 1 base short and J 6 bases short, with 12 bases between. CDR3 amino acids: CASSLGGGKAEAFF. In DNA form, the CDR3 reads TGTGCCAGCAGCTTAGGTGGGGGTAAGGCTGAAGCTTTCTTT. The complete variable domain, with remaining parts taken from reference TRBV7-9 and TRBJ1-1, reads DTGVSQNPRHKITKRGQNVTFRCDPISEHNRLYWYRQTLGQGPEFLTYFQNEAQLEKSRLLSDRFSAERPKGSFSTLEIQRTEQGDSAMYLCASSLGGGKAEAFFGQGTRLTVV.